The 13 T cell receptor beta chains reported below all come from one sample, sequenced in a study of blood T cell repertoires in COVID-19. Produced via immunoSEQ multiplex PCR; TCRdb's table is partial and in-frame only. The table lists around 250,000 clones, over 70% of them singletons, with 5.7% in the top ten. What was sequenced was peripheral blood. All receptors derive from a man of 80 years or more with acute or convalescent COVID-19.

The chain combines TRBV5-1 with TRBJ1-4; no definite D call. The CDR3 runs to 15 residues. Germline V gene sequence: CDR1 SGHRS, CDR2 YFSETQ. Between the trimmed V and J ends, which lost 0 bases and 5 bases, there was a span of 11 bases. CDR3 coding DNA: TGCGCCAGCAGCTTGGTGGGAGGGTCGAATGAAAAACTGTTTTTT. Protein: CASSLVGGSNEKLFF.

The CDR3 DNA reads TGCGCCAGCAGCTCCCGGGGTTCACCCCTCCACTTT. Amino acid sequence: CASSSRGSPLHF. The chain has TRBV5-1 and TRBJ1-6, with D hard to call. The CDR3 spans 12 residues. CDR1 is SGHRS and CDR2 is YFSETQ in the germline V gene. V dropped 3 bases and J dropped 9 bases, with 7 bases sitting between them.

V gene TRBV2 combines with J gene TRBJ2-3; 13 nucleotides align to TRBD2. Germline V CDR1 and CDR2: SNHLY, FYNNEI. The trim removed 4 bases at V and 0 bases at J, leaving 1 base unmatched. The CDR3 is made up of 16 amino acids. CDR3 bases: TGTGCCAGCAGTGGGGGACTAGCGGGGAGCACAGATACGCAGTATTTT. It translates to CASSGGLAGSTDTQYF.

This chain uses TRBV7-9 with TRBJ2-1; TRBD2 agrees at 7 bases. The ends lost 8 bases at V and 4 bases at J; junction bases unmatched: 5. CDR3 length: 13 amino acids. CDR1 and CDR2 (germline): SEHNR, FQNEAQ (reference sequence). The CDR3 region has the DNA TGTGCCAGCCCGCCTAGCGGATACAATGAGCAGTTCTTC. Protein: CASPPSGYNEQFF.

CDR3 nucleotide sequence: TGTGCCAGTAGTGAAGCCCCTAGGTACGAGCAGTACTTC. This encodes CASSEAPRYEQYF. The chain is built from TRBV19 and TRBJ2-7; D gene unclear. V lost 5 bases and J 4 bases, leaving 12 bases between the germline ends. The germline gives CDR1 LNHDA, CDR2 SQIVND (reference sequence). The CDR3 is 13 amino acids.

The chain recombines TRBV7-9 with TRBJ2-1; the D gene is possibly TRBD2 (6 bases). From germline, CDR1 is SEHNR and CDR2 FQNEAQ (reference sequence). The V and J ends lost 5 bases and 1 base respectively, with 9 bases between them. This CDR3 region has 14 residues. CDR3 coding DNA: TGTGCCAGCAGCGCGGGAATGTCCTACAATGAGCAGTTCTTC. It translates to CASSAGMSYNEQFF.

CDR3 residues: CAGQGLNYGYTF. The CDR3 DNA follows: TGTGCCGGACAGGGCTTAAACTATGGCTACACCTTC. The chain couples TRBV30 to TRBJ1-2; 8 bases match TRBD1. V shed 8 bases, J shed 2 bases, and the junction held 4 bases outside the gene matches. This CDR3 has 12 residues. In germline, CDR1 is GTSNPN, CDR2 SVGIG (reference sequence).

The count of this clone is one. This rearrangement joins TRBV5-1 to TRBJ2-7; a weak D match, TRBD1 (5 bases). V lost 0 bases and J lost 2, with 15 bases in between. Germline V gene lookup returns CDR1 SGHRS and CDR2 YFSETQ. The CDR3 runs to 16 residues. The CDR3 loop is CASSLVSSHRPYEQYF. The CDR3 DNA is TGCGCCAGCAGCTTGGTGAGCTCGCACAGGCCCTACGAGCAGTACTTC.

V usage is TRBV2 and J usage is TRBJ2-6, with D maybe TRBD1 (7 bases). CDR1 is SNHLY and CDR2 is FYNNEI in the germline V gene. Trimming left V 5 bases short and J 0 bases short, with 17 bases between. This CDR3 is built from 18 residues. The CDR3: CASSRRGTASSGANVLTF. The CDR3 DNA reads TGTGCCAGCAGTAGACGCGGGACAGCCTCCTCTGGGGCCAACGTCCTGACTTTC. The entire variable domain, with the rest obtained from reference TRBV2 and TRBJ2-6, is as follows: EPEVTQTPSHQVTQMGQEVILRCVPISNHLYFYWYRQILGQKVEFLVSFYNNEISEKSEIFDDQFSVERPDGSNFTLKIRSTKLEDSAMYFCASSRRGTASSGANVLTFGAGSRLTVL.

This clone was observed a handful of times. The chain employs TRBV5-1 and TRBJ1-1, with D possibly TRBD1 on 5 matching bases. Trimming shortened V by 2 bases and J by 11 bases, and 10 bases separated the two germline ends. The V gene's germline CDR1 is SGHRS and CDR2 YFSETQ. The CDR3 is 11 amino acids. The CDR3 nucleotides are TGCGCCAGCAGCTTAGGGGTGCGGGCTTTCTTT. Its protein product is CASSLGVRAFF.

The V call is TRBV19, the J call TRBJ1-2; 9 positions agree with TRBD1. J was trimmed by 2 bases and V by 7 bases; bases with no gene match: 5. This CDR3 region has 14 residues. Germline V gives CDR1 LNHDA, CDR2 SQIVND (reference sequence). The DNA for the CDR3 is TGTGCCAGTACCAACAGGGGGCAGAACTATGGCTACACCTTC. It translates to CASTNRGQNYGYTF. Filled out from reference TRBV19 and TRBJ1-2, the complete variable domain reads DGGITQSPKYLFRKEGQNVTLSCEQNLNHDAMYWYRQDPGQGLRLIYYSQIVNDFQKGDIAEGYSVSREKKESFPLTVTSAQKNPTAFYLCASTNRGQNYGYTFGSGTRLTVV.

This chain connects TRBV5-8 to TRBJ2-7; D possibly corresponds to TRBD2 (5 bases). This CDR3 comprises 14 residues. The V and J ends lost 5 bases and 4 bases respectively, with 16 bases between them. The germline gives CDR1 SGHTS, CDR2 YDEGEE. CDR3 sequence reads: CASSPLPRGYEQYF. CDR3 nucleotide sequence: TGTGCCAGCAGTCCACTCCCCAGAGGGTACGAGCAGTACTTC.

The V and J genes are TRBV10-3 and TRBJ2-1; 10 bases match TRBD2. Germline CDR1 reads ENHRY; CDR2 reads SYGVKD. Trimming removed 4 bases from V and 6 bases from J; junction bases left unmatched: 9. This CDR3 is 16 amino acids long. Here the CDR3 DNA reads TGTGCCATCAGTGCGGTAAGAGCGGGAGGGGGCAATGAGCAGTTCTTC. The encoded protein is CAISAVRAGGGNEQFF.